A selection of T cell receptor beta chains follows, all from one sample in a study of T cell changes during pregnancy in multiple sclerosis. The method was immunoSEQ multiplex PCR; TCRdb's version includes in-frame clones alone and lacks a portion of them. The sample lists tens of thousands of clones; over 90% were seen once. The sequences come from peripheral blood, collected in the first trimester of pregnancy. These receptors came from a female donor with multiple sclerosis, enrolled in a pregnancy study. CDR3s include the opening cysteine and the closing phenylalanine or tryptophan. A D gene is named only where the DNA matches it firmly. Clone size is given for some rows only: seen once, a few or many times, or a class if the clone is expanded.

clone_size	v_call	d_call	j_call	cdr3_nt	cdr3_aa
NA	TRBV6-5	NA	TRBJ2-3	TGTGCCAGCAGTAACGGGGTCACAGATACGCAGTATTTT	CASSNGVTDTQYF
NA	TRBV4-1	NA	TRBJ1-2	TGCGCCAGCAGCCAATCTGTCGGGGTTGGCTACACCTTC	CASSQSVGVGYTF
NA	TRBV6-4	NA	TRBJ2-6	TGTGCCAGCAGTGACACCCGGACAGACGGGGCCAACGTCCTGACTTTC	CASSDTRTDGANVLTF
once	TRBV29-1	TRBD1	TRBJ1-2	TGCAGCGTTGGATCGGGTGGGGGAGACAGGGGCTATGGCTACACCTTC	CSVGSGGGDRGYGYTF
NA	TRBV21-1	NA	TRBJ2-2	TGTGCCAGCAGCCCCGGAGGCACCGGGGAGCTGTTTTTT	CASSPGGTGELFF
NA	TRBV18	NA	TRBJ1-1	TGTGCCAGCTCCCTAGGACAGACGAACACTGAAGCTTTCTTT	CASSLGQTNTEAFF
NA	TRBV15	TRBD1	TRBJ2-7	TGTGCCACCAGCAGAGATGGTAGGGGGCGAACTTCCTACGAGCAGTACTTC	CATSRDGRGRTSYEQYF
NA	TRBV6-5	NA	TRBJ2-7	TGTGCCAGCAGTTACTCGAGTCTGGTCCATGCCTACGAGCAGTACTTC	CASSYSSLVHAYEQYF
once	TRBV12-5	NA	TRBJ1-1	TGTGCTAGTGGTTACCCCCCCCTGGGGCAGGGGAGGGACACTGAAGCTTTCTTT	CASGYPPLGQGRDTEAFF
NA	TRBV7-9	NA	TRBJ1-4	TGTGCCAGCCACGGATCATCGGGGGACTATAATGAAAAACTGTTTTTT	CASHGSSGDYNEKLFF
NA	TRBV5-4	NA	TRBJ2-5	TGTGCCAGCAGCTTTGTGCAGGGGCAAGAGACCCAGTACTTC	CASSFVQGQETQYF
NA	TRBV7-2	NA	TRBJ2-1	TGTGCCAGCAGCTTAATGGCGGGGCGGAACAATGAGCAGTTCTTC	CASSLMAGRNNEQFF
NA	TRBV27	TRBD1	TRBJ1-2	TGTGCCAGCAGTTTTGCTGGCCAGGGGGACGATCGCTACACCTTC	CASSFAGQGDDRYTF
NA	TRBV5-6	NA	TRBJ2-7	TGTGCCAGCAGCTCCCCACAGGGAAAGGGTATCTCCTACGAGCAGTACTTC	CASSSPQGKGISYEQYF
NA	TRBV19	NA	TRBJ2-1	TGTGCCAGTAGTAAGACAGGTGTCCCCTACAATGAGCAGTTCTTC	CASSKTGVPYNEQFF
NA	TRBV4-3	TRBD1	TRBJ2-3	TGCGCCAGCAGCCAGAACAGGGGAGCTACGCAGTATTTT	CASSQNRGATQYF
NA	TRBV13	NA	TRBJ1-2	TGTGCCAGCAGTTTGGGGGGAGGGACAACGAGGGAATACTATGGCTACACCTTC	CASSLGGGTTREYYGYTF
NA	TRBV29-1	TRBD1	TRBJ2-2	TGCAGCGCCGGTCAAAGGGGGACAGGCACCGGGGAGCTGTTTTTT	CSAGQRGTGTGELFF
NA	TRBV2	NA	TRBJ2-5	TGTGCCAGCAGGGTCAGCGGCCTCCAAGAGACCCAGTACTTC	CASRVSGLQETQYF
NA	TRBV29-1	NA	TRBJ1-5	TGCAGCGTTGAAGATGCCAGCTGGGGGCTCTCAGGGGTCCAGCATTTT	CSVEDASWGLSGVQHF
NA	TRBV7-9	NA	TRBJ1-1	TGTGCCAGCACCAACCCGGGGGTGACTGAAGCTTTCTTT	CASTNPGVTEAFF
once	TRBV7-9	TRBD2	TRBJ2-3	TGTGTTTCTACAAAGACTAGCGGGGGTATCAGGAGCACAGATACGCAGTATTTT	CVSTKTSGGIRSTDTQYF
NA	TRBV18	TRBD1	TRBJ1-6	TGTGCCAGCTCTCAACAGGGGGCTAATTCACCCCTCCACTTT	CASSQQGANSPLHF
NA	TRBV6-1	TRBD1	TRBJ2-7	TGTGCCAGCAGTGAAGCCCCCGGGACAGGGGTCTTC	CASSEAPGTGVF
NA	TRBV7-9	TRBD1	TRBJ1-1	TGTGCCAGCAGCCATCTTCCGGGGGACAGGGGCACTGAAGCTTTCTTT	CASSHLPGDRGTEAFF
NA	TRBV7-2	NA	TRBJ1-2	TGTGCCAGCAGCTTCGTTAACTATGGCTACACCTTC	CASSFVNYGYTF
NA	TRBV5-6	TRBD1	TRBJ1-2	TGTGCCAGCAGCAAAGGGACAGGAGATTTCTATGGCTACACCTTC	CASSKGTGDFYGYTF
NA	TRBV30	TRBD2	TRBJ2-2	TGTGCCTGGTTTTGGGCGGGGGGGAACACCGGGGAGCTGTTTTTT	CAWFWAGGNTGELFF
few	TRBV7-9	NA	TRBJ1-1	TGTGCCAGCAGCTCCACAGATGAAGCTTTCTTT	CASSSTDEAFF
NA	TRBV6-6	NA	TRBJ2-7	TGTGCCAGCAGCCGGGGGTTACGGGTTTACGAGCAGTACTTC	CASSRGLRVYEQYF
NA	TRBV7-3	NA	TRBJ1-1	TGTGCCAGCAGCTTACTCGGGGATGGCACTGAAGCTTTCTTT	CASSLLGDGTEAFF
once	TRBV4-3	NA	TRBJ1-3	TGCGCCAGCAGCCAAGATCCAGGGATGGACACCATATATTTT	CASSQDPGMDTIYF
NA	TRBV7-8	NA	TRBJ2-1	TGTGCCAGCAGCCTCAGACTGGAGGGTGAGCAGTTCTTC	CASSLRLEGEQFF
NA	TRBV7-9	NA	TRBJ1-1	TGTGCCAGCACCGAGGGAGGGGATTTCGCTGAAGCTTTCTTT	CASTEGGDFAEAFF
NA	TRBV11-3	TRBD1	TRBJ1-3	TGTGCCAGCAGCTCGGGACAGGGAGAGGGAAACACCATATATTTT	CASSSGQGEGNTIYF
NA	TRBV6-6	TRBD1	TRBJ1-5	TGTGCCAGCAAGGTAGGGGGCCCAAATCAGCCCCAGCATTTT	CASKVGGPNQPQHF
NA	TRBV10-3	NA	TRBJ1-1	TGTGCCATCAACCGAGACACTGAAGCTTTCTTT	CAINRDTEAFF
NA	TRBV6-5	NA	TRBJ2-7	TGTGCCAGCAGACTCGACAGGAGCTACGAGCAGTACTTC	CASRLDRSYEQYF
NA	TRBV27	TRBD2	TRBJ2-3	TGTGCCAGCAGCCGATACGGGGGGGCAAGGGATACGCAGTATTTT	CASSRYGGARDTQYF
NA	TRBV30	NA	TRBJ2-1	TGTGCCTGGGGGCTGGGGGCAGGGGCGAATGAGCAGTTCTTC	CAWGLGAGANEQFF